The 12 T cell receptor beta chains below all came from one sample that was sequenced in a study of blood T cell repertoires in COVID-19. Assay: immunoSEQ multiplex PCR; the TCRdb copy retains only in-frame clones and omits some. The data hold approximately 94,000 clones, with just under 80% observed a single time. Sequenced input: peripheral blood. All receptors come from an older woman with acute or convalescent COVID-19.

This chain uses TRBV6-6 with TRBJ1-4, with 8 bases matching TRBD1. The germline V gene encodes CDR1 MNHNY and CDR2 SVGAGI (reference sequence). V trimming: 7 bases; J trimming: 12 bases; junction bases outside the gene matches: 7. This CDR3 comprises 12 residues. CDR3 coding DNA: TGTGCCAGCATAGACAGGGGTACAGAACTGTTTTTT. It codes for CASIDRGTELFF.

The J gene is TRBJ1-1, the V gene TRBV5-1; D perhaps matches TRBD1 (6 bases). The V and J ends lost 6 bases and 0 bases respectively, with 15 bases between them. The CDR3 extends over 15 amino acids. Per the germline V gene, CDR1 is SGHRS and CDR2 is YFSETQ. The CDR3 DNA follows: TGCGCCAGCAACGACAGGACTAGTATGAACACTGAAGCTTTCTTT. It yields the protein CASNDRTSMNTEAFF.

The chain uses TRBV21-1 and TRBJ1-5; no DNA check was done on the table's D call, TRBD1. TRBV21-1 is designated a pseudogene. CDR3 length equals 16 residues. The CDR3 DNA reads TGTGCCAGCAGCAAATCGGTCAGGTATAGCAATCAGCCCCAGCATTTT. Translating gives CASSKSVRYSNQPQHF.

The chain is built from TRBV10-3 and TRBJ1-6; no clear D gene. V was trimmed by 2 bases and J by 8 bases, leaving 7 bases between them. CDR1 and CDR2 (germline): ENHRY, SYGVKD. This CDR3 comprises 13 residues. CDR3 nucleotides: TGTGCCATCAGTGAGGACACCGATTCACCCCTCCACTTT. Protein: CAISEDTDSPLHF.

V usage is TRBV4-1 and J usage is TRBJ2-1; D is perhaps TRBD2 (6 bases). From germline, CDR1 is MGHRA and CDR2 YSYEKL. The CDR3 is 12 amino acids. V gave up 0 bases and J gave up 11 bases, with 8 bases separating them. The CDR3 DNA is TGCGCCAGCAGCCAAGACGGCGGGAAGCAGTTCTTC. Protein product: CASSQDGGKQFF.

The chain combines TRBV5-1 with TRBJ1-1, with D possibly matching TRBD1 (5 bases). This CDR3 contains 12 residues. Germline V lookup: CDR1 SGHRS, CDR2 YFSETQ. Trimming removed 0 bases at V and 6 bases at J, with 6 bases between. Written as DNA, the CDR3 is TGCGCCAGCAGCTTGGGACAGTCTGAAGCTTTCTTT. Protein: CASSLGQSEAFF.

J is TRBJ1-2 and V is TRBV5-6; no reliable D call. The CDR3 length is 14 residues. The germline gives CDR1 SGHDT, CDR2 YYEEEE. Trimming removed 4 bases at V and 8 bases at J, with 18 bases between. For the CDR3, the DNA is TGTGCCAGCAGCCCATCTGGAGGGAGGAGAGGCTACACCTTC. This gives the protein CASSPSGGRRGYTF.

This chain joins TRBV5-1 and TRBJ2-1, with 8 positions matching TRBD2. CDR1 is SGHRS and CDR2 is YFSETQ in the germline V gene. Trimming removed 4 bases from V and 0 bases from J; junction bases left unmatched: 3. This CDR3 contains 15 residues. The CDR3 sequence: CASSESGGSYNEQFF. The CDR3 bases are TGCGCCAGCAGCGAGAGCGGGGGCTCCTACAATGAGCAGTTCTTC.

This clone has more than one count but fewer than ten. The chain joins TRBV5-1 to TRBJ2-1, with 9 bases that match TRBD2. The CDR3 sequence is 15 residues long. Germline V CDR1 and CDR2: SGHRS, YFSETQ. After removal of 4 bases from V and 3 bases from J, the junction contained 5 bases not matched to a gene. In DNA, the CDR3 is TGCGCCAGCAGCCCGCGGCGGGGGGGCTACAATGAGCAGTTCTTC. Amino acids: CASSPRRGGYNEQFF.

This clone was detected once. V and J are TRBV30 and TRBJ1-2; no reliable D call. CDR3 length: 13 amino acids. Trimming removed 2 bases from V and 4 bases from J, with 11 bases in between. CDR1 is GTSNPN and CDR2 is SVGIG in the germline V gene (reference sequence). The CDR3 protein is CAWSMGPVYGYTF. The CDR3 DNA follows: TGTGCCTGGAGTATGGGCCCAGTCTATGGCTACACCTTC.

This chain uses TRBV2 with TRBJ2-7; the match to TRBD2 covers 12 bases. Germline V gives CDR1 SNHLY, CDR2 FYNNEI. V gave up 5 bases and J gave up 4 bases; unmatched junction bases: 6. This CDR3 is built from 15 residues. The CDR3 DNA reads as TGTGCCAGCAGTAAGACTAGCGGGGGTCCGTACGAGCAGTACTTC. It specifies CASSKTSGGPYEQYF.

The rearrangement joins TRBV5-8 to TRBJ2-7, with 7 bases that match TRBD1. V shed 4 bases, J shed 0 bases, and the junction held 7 bases outside the gene matches. Germline CDR1 is SGHTS and CDR2 is YDEGEE. The CDR3 extends over 15 amino acids. This CDR3 reads CASSPRQGLSYEQYF. In DNA form, the CDR3 reads TGTGCCAGCAGCCCCAGACAGGGCCTCTCCTACGAGCAGTACTTC.